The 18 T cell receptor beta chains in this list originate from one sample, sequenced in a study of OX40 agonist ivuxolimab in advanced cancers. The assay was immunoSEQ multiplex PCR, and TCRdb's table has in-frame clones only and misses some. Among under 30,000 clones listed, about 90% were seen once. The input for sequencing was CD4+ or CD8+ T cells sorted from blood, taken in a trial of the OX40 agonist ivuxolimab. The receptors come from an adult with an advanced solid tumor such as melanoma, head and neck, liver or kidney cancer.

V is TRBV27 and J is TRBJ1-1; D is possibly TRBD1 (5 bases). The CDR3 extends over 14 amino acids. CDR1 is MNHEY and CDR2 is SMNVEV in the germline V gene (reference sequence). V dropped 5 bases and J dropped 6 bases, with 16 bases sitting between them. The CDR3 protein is CASSPRQLAAEAFF. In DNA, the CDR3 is TGTGCCAGCAGTCCGCGACAGCTTGCCGCTGAAGCTTTCTTT.

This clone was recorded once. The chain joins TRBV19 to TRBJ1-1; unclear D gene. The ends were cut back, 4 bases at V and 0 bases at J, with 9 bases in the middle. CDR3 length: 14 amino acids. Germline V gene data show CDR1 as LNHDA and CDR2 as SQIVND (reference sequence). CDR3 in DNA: TGTGCCAGTAGTAGAGACGGGCTGAACACTGAAGCTTTCTTT. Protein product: CASSRDGLNTEAFF.

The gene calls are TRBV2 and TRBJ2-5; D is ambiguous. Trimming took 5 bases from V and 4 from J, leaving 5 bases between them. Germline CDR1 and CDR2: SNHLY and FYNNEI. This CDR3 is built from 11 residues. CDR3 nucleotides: TGTGCCAGCAGTAGTGGAGAGACCCAGTACTTC. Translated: CASSSGETQYF.

CDR3: CASIAGTGYGYTF. The CDR3 DNA sequence: TGCGCCAGCATCGCCGGGACAGGGTATGGCTACACCTTC. The chain has TRBV10-2 and TRBJ1-2, with 9 bases fitting TRBD1. The CDR3 has 13 residues. V gave up 7 bases and J gave up 5 bases; unmatched junction bases: 5. The V gene's germline CDR1 is WSHSY and CDR2 SAAADI.

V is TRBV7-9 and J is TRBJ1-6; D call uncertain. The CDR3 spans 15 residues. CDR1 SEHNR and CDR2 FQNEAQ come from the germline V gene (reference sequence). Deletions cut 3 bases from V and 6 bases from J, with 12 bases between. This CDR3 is CASSFPTEANSPLHF. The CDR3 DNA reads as TGTGCCAGCAGCTTCCCCACGGAGGCTAATTCACCCCTCCACTTT. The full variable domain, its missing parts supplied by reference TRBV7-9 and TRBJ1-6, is DTGVSQNPRHKITKRGQNVTFRCDPISEHNRLYWYRQTLGQGPEFLTYFQNEAQLEKSRLLSDRFSAERPKGSFSTLEIQRTEQGDSAMYLCASSFPTEANSPLHFGNGTRLTVT.

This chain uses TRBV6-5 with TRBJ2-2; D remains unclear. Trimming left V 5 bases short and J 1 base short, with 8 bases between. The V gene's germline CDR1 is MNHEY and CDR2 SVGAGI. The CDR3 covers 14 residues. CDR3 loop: CASSPNMNTGELFF. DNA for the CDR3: TGTGCCAGCAGTCCGAACATGAACACCGGGGAGCTGTTTTTT.

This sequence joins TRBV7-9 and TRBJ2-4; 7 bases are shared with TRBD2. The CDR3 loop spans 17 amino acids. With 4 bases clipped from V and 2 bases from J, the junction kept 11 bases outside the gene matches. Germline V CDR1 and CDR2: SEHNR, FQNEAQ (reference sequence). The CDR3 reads CASSSQDGRDPKNIQYF. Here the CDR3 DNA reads TGTGCCAGCAGCTCCCAGGATGGGAGGGATCCCAAAAACATTCAGTACTTC.

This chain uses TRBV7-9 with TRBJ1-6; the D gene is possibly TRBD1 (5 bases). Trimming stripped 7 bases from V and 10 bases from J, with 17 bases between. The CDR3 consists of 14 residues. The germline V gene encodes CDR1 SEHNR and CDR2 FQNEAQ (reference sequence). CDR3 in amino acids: CASTTDGGLSPLHF. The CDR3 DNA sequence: TGTGCCAGCACTACGGACGGGGGTCTCTCACCCCTCCACTTT.

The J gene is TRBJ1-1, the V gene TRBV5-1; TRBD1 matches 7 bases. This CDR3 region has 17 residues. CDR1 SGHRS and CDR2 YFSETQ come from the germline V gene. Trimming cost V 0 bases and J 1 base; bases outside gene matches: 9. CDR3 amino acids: CASSLEGARGRNTEAFF. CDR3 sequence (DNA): TGCGCCAGCAGCTTGGAGGGGGCAAGGGGAAGGAACACTGAAGCTTTCTTT.

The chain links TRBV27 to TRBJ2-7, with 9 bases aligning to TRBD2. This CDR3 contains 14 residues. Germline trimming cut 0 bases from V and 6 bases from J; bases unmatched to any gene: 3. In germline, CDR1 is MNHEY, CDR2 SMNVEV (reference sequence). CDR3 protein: CASSLSISGGEQYF. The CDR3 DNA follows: TGTGCCAGCAGTTTATCGATTAGCGGGGGCGAGCAGTACTTC.

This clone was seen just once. The CDR3 loop is CASSEGLGAYEQYF. The CDR3 nucleotides are TGTGCCAGCAGCGAAGGACTCGGAGCCTACGAGCAGTACTTC. The V and J genes are TRBV9 and TRBJ2-7, with D maybe TRBD2 (5 bases). The CDR3 runs 14 residues. V was shortened by 3 bases and J by 2 bases, with 12 bases between the two germline ends. CDR1 is SGDLS, CDR2 YYNGEE, per germline.

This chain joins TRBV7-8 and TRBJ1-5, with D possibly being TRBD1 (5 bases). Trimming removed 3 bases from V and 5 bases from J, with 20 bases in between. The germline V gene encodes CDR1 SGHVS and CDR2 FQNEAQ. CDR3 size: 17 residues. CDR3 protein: CASSFPENGTPDQPQHF. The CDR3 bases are TGTGCCAGCAGCTTCCCTGAGAACGGGACTCCGGATCAGCCCCAGCATTTT.

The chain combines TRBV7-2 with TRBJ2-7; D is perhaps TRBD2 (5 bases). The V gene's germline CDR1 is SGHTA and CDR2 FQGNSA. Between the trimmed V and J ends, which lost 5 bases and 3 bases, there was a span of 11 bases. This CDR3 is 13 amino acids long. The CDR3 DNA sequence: TGTGCCAGCAGCCCTCGACGGGGCTACGAGCAGTACTTC. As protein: CASSPRRGYEQYF. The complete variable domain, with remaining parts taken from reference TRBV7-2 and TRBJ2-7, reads GAGVSQSPSNKVTEKGKDVELRCDPISGHTALYWYRQSLGQGLEFLIYFQGNSAPDKSGLPSDRFSAERTGGSVSTLTIQRTQQEDSAVYLCASSPRRGYEQYFGPGTRLTVT.

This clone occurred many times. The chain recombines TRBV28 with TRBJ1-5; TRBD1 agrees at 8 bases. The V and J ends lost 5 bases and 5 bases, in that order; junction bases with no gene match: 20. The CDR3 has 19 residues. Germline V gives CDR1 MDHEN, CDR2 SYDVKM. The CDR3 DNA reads TGTGCCAGCAGTGCCAAATACTCGGACAGGGCGGGCCTCGATCAGCCCCAGCATTTT. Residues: CASSAKYSDRAGLDQPQHF.

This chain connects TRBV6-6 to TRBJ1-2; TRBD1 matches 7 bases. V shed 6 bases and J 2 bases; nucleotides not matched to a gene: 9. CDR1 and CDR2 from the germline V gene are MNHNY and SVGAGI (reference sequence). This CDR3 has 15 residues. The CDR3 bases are TGTGCCAGCAGGGAGAGGGCAGGGGGAAACTATGGCTACACCTTC. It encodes CASRERAGGNYGYTF.

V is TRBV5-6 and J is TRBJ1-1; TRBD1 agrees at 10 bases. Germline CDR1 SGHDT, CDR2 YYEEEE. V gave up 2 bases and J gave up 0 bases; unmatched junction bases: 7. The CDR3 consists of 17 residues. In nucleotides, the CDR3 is TGTGCCAGCAGCTTTAGGACAGGGGGTAGAATGAACACTGAAGCTTTCTTT. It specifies CASSFRTGGRMNTEAFF.

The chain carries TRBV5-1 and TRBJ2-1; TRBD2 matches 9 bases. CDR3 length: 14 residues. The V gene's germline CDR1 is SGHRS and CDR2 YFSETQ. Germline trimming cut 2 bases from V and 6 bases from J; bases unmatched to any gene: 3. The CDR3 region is CASSFGGGVNEQFF. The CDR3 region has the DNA TGCGCCAGCAGCTTCGGCGGGGGGGTCAATGAGCAGTTCTTC.

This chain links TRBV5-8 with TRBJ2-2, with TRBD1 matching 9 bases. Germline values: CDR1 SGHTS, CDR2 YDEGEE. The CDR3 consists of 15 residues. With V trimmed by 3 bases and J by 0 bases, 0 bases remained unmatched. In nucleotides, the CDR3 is TGTGCCAGCAGCTGGGACAGGGCGAACACCGGGGAGCTGTTTTTT. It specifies CASSWDRANTGELFF. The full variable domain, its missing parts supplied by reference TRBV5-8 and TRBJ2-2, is EAGVTQSPTHLIKTRGQQATLRCSPISGHTSVYWYQQALGLGLQFLLWYDEGEERNRGNFPPRFSGRQFPNYSSELNVNALELEDSALYLCASSWDRANTGELFFGEGSRLTVL.